The 22 T cell receptor beta chains given below trace back to one sample, sequenced in a study of CD8 T cell repertoires and HIV-1 epitope variants. Data came from immunoSEQ multiplex PCR; TCRdb stores just in-frame clones and leaves some out. The sample gives roughly 100,000 clones, 60% to 80% of which show up once; 20% to 30% is in the top ten. The specimen was uncultured baseline CD8+ T cells from peripheral blood mononuclear cells (PBMCs). These receptors originate from a male donor with HIV.

This clone showed up just a few times. The V gene is TRBV19, the J gene TRBJ1-5; D not certain. This CDR3 comprises 13 residues. Trimming cost V 2 bases and J 7 bases, with 9 bases left between them. Looked up from germline, CDR1 is LNHDA and CDR2 is SQIVND (reference sequence). Here the CDR3 reads CASSIPPKQPQHF. Written as DNA, the CDR3 is TGTGCCAGTAGTATACCGCCAAAACAGCCCCAGCATTTT.

This clone was observed a few times. The chain uses TRBV9 and TRBJ1-5; D might be TRBD1 (5 bases). CDR3 length: 14 amino acids. Germline loops: CDR1 SGDLS, CDR2 YYNGEE. The V gene lost 4 bases and the J gene lost 4 bases, with 12 bases spanning the gap. The CDR3 DNA follows: TGTGCCAGCAGCCTTGGGGGGGAGAATCAGCCCCAGCATTTT. It encodes CASSLGGENQPQHF.

This clone has more than one count but fewer than ten. The chain has TRBV7-8 and TRBJ2-4; tentative D call: TRBD1 (6 bases). V was shortened by 2 bases and J by 0 bases, with 8 bases between the two germline ends. Germline CDR1 is SGHVS and CDR2 is FQNEAQ. The CDR3 runs to 15 residues. CDR3 DNA: TGTGCCAGCAGCTTATTAGGGGGAGCCAAAAACATTCAGTACTTC. As protein: CASSLLGGAKNIQYF.

This chain joins TRBV4-3 and TRBJ2-3; D perhaps matches TRBD1 (5 bases). CDR1 and CDR2 from the germline V gene are LGHNA and YSLEER. Trimming removed 0 bases from V and 1 base from J, with 14 bases in between. The length of the CDR3 is 17 residues. In DNA, the CDR3 is TGCGCCAGCAGCCAAGAAGGGCAGGGAAGGGGCACAGATACGCAGTATTTT. Residues: CASSQEGQGRGTDTQYF.

This chain connects TRBV14 to TRBJ2-3; 10 nucleotides line up with TRBD1. The V gene end was trimmed by 3 bases and the J gene end by 4 bases; junction bases not matched to a gene: 13. The CDR3 length is 18 residues. The germline V gene encodes CDR1 SGHDN and CDR2 FVKESK. The CDR3 DNA reads as TGTGCCAGCAGCCATCGGACAGGGGGATGGCAGGGAGCAGATACGCAGTATTTT. Its translation: CASSHRTGGWQGADTQYF. The full variable domain, in which reference TRBV14 and TRBJ2-3 provide the parts outside the CDR3, is EAGVTQFPSHSVIEKGQTVTLRCDPISGHDNLYWYRRVMGKEIKFLLHFVKESKQDESGMPNNRFLAERTGGTYSTLKVQPAELEDSGVYFCASSHRTGGWQGADTQYFGPGTRLTVL.

The chain joins TRBV5-6 to TRBJ1-5, with D possibly TRBD1 on 5 matching bases. This CDR3 spans 14 amino acids. The ends were cut back, 0 bases at V and 4 bases at J, with 8 bases in the middle. From germline, CDR1 is SGHDT and CDR2 YYEEEE. The DNA of the CDR3 is TGTGCCAGCAGCTTGGCTCAGGGAAATCAGCCCCAGCATTTT. It translates to CASSLAQGNQPQHF. The full variable domain, in which reference TRBV5-6 and TRBJ1-5 provide the parts outside the CDR3, is DAGVTQSPTHLIKTRGQQVTLRCSPKSGHDTVSWYQQALGQGPQFIFQYYEEEERQRGNFPDRFSGHQFPNYSSELNVNALLLGDSALYLCASSLAQGNQPQHFGDGTRLSIL.

The rearrangement links TRBV5-4 to TRBJ2-5; 7 bases align to TRBD2. The CDR3 has 15 amino acids. Trimming at V came to 3 bases and at J to 4 bases, leaving 9 bases not matched to a gene. Germline V gene sequence: CDR1 SGHNT, CDR2 YYREEE (reference sequence). The chain's CDR3 is CASSSARIAGETQYF. DNA for the CDR3: TGTGCCAGCAGCTCCGCCCGGATAGCGGGAGAGACCCAGTACTTC.

The rearrangement uses TRBV6-5 and TRBJ1-2; 7 bases line up with TRBD1. The V and J ends lost 3 bases and 4 bases, in that order; junction bases with no gene match: 11. The CDR3 runs to 16 residues. Germline CDR1 and CDR2: MNHEY and SVGAGI. CDR3 sequence reads: CASSYWRTGGSYGYTF. The CDR3 bases are TGTGCCAGCAGTTATTGGCGGACAGGTGGTAGCTATGGCTACACCTTC.

This clone was detected only once. The J gene is TRBJ1-3, the V gene TRBV7-2; possible D gene TRBD1, 5 bases. The CDR3 has 15 amino acids. V dropped 2 bases and J dropped 4 bases, with 12 bases sitting between them. In germline, CDR1 is SGHTA, CDR2 FQGNSA. CDR3 in amino acids: CASSLSFGGGNTIYF. CDR3 sequence (DNA): TGTGCCAGCAGCTTATCCTTTGGGGGAGGAAACACCATATATTTT.

The V and J genes are TRBV27 and TRBJ2-5; 12 positions match TRBD2. Germline V gene lookup returns CDR1 MNHEY and CDR2 SMNVEV (reference sequence). With V trimmed by 5 bases and J by 7 bases, 14 bases remained unmatched. This CDR3 is built from 17 residues. CDR3 bases: TGTGCCAGCAGTCCCCATCGGACTAGCGGGGCCCGGGTGACCCAGTACTTC. Encoded protein: CASSPHRTSGARVTQYF.

This sequence joins TRBV18 and TRBJ2-3; 12 positions agree with TRBD1. The CDR3 spans 17 residues. V shed 3 bases, J shed 7 bases, and the junction held 11 bases outside the gene matches. CDR1 is KGHSH, CDR2 LQKENI, per germline. The CDR3, as DNA: TGTGCCAGCTCACCCGGGACAGGGGGCCCCGACCCCAATACGCAGTATTTT. Its translation: CASSPGTGGPDPNTQYF.

The V and J genes are TRBV28 and TRBJ1-5; D remains ambiguous. This CDR3 spans 13 amino acids. Germline values: CDR1 MDHEN, CDR2 SYDVKM. Trimming shortened V by 10 bases and J by 6 bases, and 16 bases separated the two germline ends. The CDR3 region is CATGLLEGQPQHF. CDR3 sequence (DNA): TGTGCCACCGGGCTCCTCGAAGGTCAGCCCCAGCATTTT.

The chain couples TRBV5-4 to TRBJ2-3, with 12 positions matching TRBD2. CDR1 and CDR2 from the germline V gene are SGHNT and YYREEE (reference sequence). The CDR3 is 17 amino acids. J was trimmed by 6 bases and V by 0 bases; bases with no gene match: 8. CDR3 sequence: CASSLALAGGPEDTQYF. CDR3 DNA: TGTGCCAGCAGCTTGGCTCTAGCGGGAGGGCCCGAGGATACGCAGTATTTT.

Only a few counts were recorded for this clone. The rearrangement joins TRBV30 to TRBJ1-6, with 7 nucleotides matching TRBD1. CDR3 size: 15 residues. The V segment lost 4 bases and the J segment 5 bases; nucleotides outside the gene matches: 8. Germline-derived CDR1 and CDR2 are GTSNPN and SVGIG (reference sequence). CDR3 loop: CAWTLGDRDNSPLHF. The DNA of the CDR3 is TGTGCCTGGACCCTGGGGGACAGAGATAATTCACCCCTCCACTTT.

CDR3 region: CASSVGASEAFF. The CDR3 bases are TGTGCCAGCAGTGTGGGGGCCTCTGAAGCTTTCTTT. The chain employs TRBV28 and TRBJ1-1, with D tentatively TRBD1 (6 bases). Germline CDR1 is MDHEN and CDR2 is SYDVKM. The CDR3 sequence is 12 residues long. V shed 5 bases and J shed 6 bases, with 10 bases lying between them.

In its sample, this clone was seen once. The rearrangement uses TRBV6-6 and TRBJ2-2; tentative D call: TRBD1 (6 bases). Trimming left V 6 bases short and J 4 bases short, with 9 bases between. Looked up from germline, CDR1 is MNHNY and CDR2 is SVGAGI (reference sequence). CDR3 length equals 13 residues. The CDR3 protein is CASSSDSTGELFF. DNA for the CDR3: TGTGCCAGCAGCTCGGACAGCACCGGGGAGCTGTTTTTT.

This clone was recorded a few times. V usage is TRBV7-6 and J usage is TRBJ1-4, with D hard to call. The CDR3 runs to 17 residues. Between the trimmed V and J ends, which lost 0 bases and 7 bases, there was a span of 18 bases. The germline gives CDR1 SGHVS, CDR2 FNYEAQ. The CDR3 sequence is CASSLAEDIRGGEKLFF. CDR3 sequence (DNA): TGTGCCAGCAGCTTAGCGGAAGACATCCGAGGTGGTGAAAAACTGTTTTTT.

The V and J genes are TRBV5-4 and TRBJ2-7; maybe TRBD2 (5 bases). CDR1 is SGHNT, CDR2 YYREEE, per germline (reference sequence). CDR3 length: 15 amino acids. Deletions cut 4 bases from V and 0 bases from J, with 14 bases between. The CDR3 DNA sequence: TGTGCCAGCAGCCGGGAAATCGGGGTCTCCTACGAGCAGTACTTC. Protein product: CASSREIGVSYEQYF.

J is TRBJ2-3 and V is TRBV6-5; TRBD1 is a possible D gene (6 bases). The CDR3 length is 13 residues. Germline V gives CDR1 MNHEY, CDR2 SVGAGI. Trimming took off 0 bases at V and 6 bases at J, with 7 bases between the two ends. This chain's CDR3 is CASSYSQGDTQYF. Here the CDR3 DNA reads TGTGCCAGCAGTTACTCCCAGGGGGATACGCAGTATTTT.

This chain joins TRBV7-2 and TRBJ1-5, with 7 bases lining up with TRBD1. Losses at the gene ends were 5 bases for V and 7 bases for J; bases not matched to a gene: 11. The germline V gene has CDR1 SGHTA and CDR2 FQGNSA. CDR3 size: 15 residues. This CDR3 reads CASSTTGTDDQPQHF. CDR3 sequence (DNA): TGTGCCAGCAGCACAACCGGGACAGACGACCAGCCCCAGCATTTT.

The count of this clone is one. DNA for the CDR3: TGTGCCAGCAGGGAGCGGACAGGACTTTCCTACGAGCAGTACTTC. Translation: CASRERTGLSYEQYF. V is TRBV6-5 and J is TRBJ2-7; 7 bases line up with TRBD1. CDR3 size: 15 residues. The junction had 9 bases not matched to a gene; V was cut back by 6 bases and J by 1 base. CDR1 and CDR2 from the germline V gene are MNHEY and SVGAGI.

The chain combines TRBV19 with TRBJ1-5, with D unresolved. The germline V and J ends were trimmed by 3 bases and 6 bases, with 15 bases remaining between them. The length of the CDR3 is 15 residues. Germline CDR1 is LNHDA and CDR2 is SQIVND (reference sequence). In nucleotides, the CDR3 is TGTGCCAGTAGTATCATTTTAGGAGGGCCTCAGCCCCAGCATTTT. It codes for CASSIILGGPQPQHF.